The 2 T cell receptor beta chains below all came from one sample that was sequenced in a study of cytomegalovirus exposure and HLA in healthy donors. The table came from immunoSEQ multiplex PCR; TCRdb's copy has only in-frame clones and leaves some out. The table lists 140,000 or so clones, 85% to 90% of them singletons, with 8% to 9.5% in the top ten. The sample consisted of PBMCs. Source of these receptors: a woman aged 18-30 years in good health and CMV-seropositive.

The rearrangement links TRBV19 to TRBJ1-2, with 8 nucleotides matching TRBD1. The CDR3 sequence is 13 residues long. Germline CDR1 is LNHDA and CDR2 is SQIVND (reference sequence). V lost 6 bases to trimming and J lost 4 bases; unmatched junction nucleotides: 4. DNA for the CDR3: TGTGCCAGTAGACCGACAGGGGCCTATGGCTACACCTTC. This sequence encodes CASRPTGAYGYTF.

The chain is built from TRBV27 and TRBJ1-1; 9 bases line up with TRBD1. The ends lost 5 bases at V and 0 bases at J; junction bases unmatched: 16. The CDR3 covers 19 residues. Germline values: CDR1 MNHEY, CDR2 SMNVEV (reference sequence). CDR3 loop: CASSPDRGFITNLNTEAFF. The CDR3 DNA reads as TGTGCCAGCAGTCCGGACAGGGGCTTTATTACCAACTTGAACACTGAAGCTTTCTTT.